This TCR beta chain emerged from a study of blood T cell repertoires in COVID-19. Background on the study: T cells, B-cell-depleted T cells, or PBMCs provided the cDNA or gDNA that served as material.

CDR3 length: 15 amino acids. Germline V gene lookup returns CDR1 SGHAT and CDR2 FQNNGV. With V trimmed by 3 bases and J by 2 bases, 3 bases remained unmatched. In the study's own analysis: Researchers report that nucleated cell counts were estimated from reference gene primer amplification. Here immunoSEQ multiplex PCR was the method, and the copy in TCRdb shows in-frame clones only, minus some. V and J calls and clone size are copied from that table; D and trimming were computed from the DNA. The data contain over 150,000 clones, around nine tenths of them singletons. Enrolment of Seattle patients took place during active infection, and they were followed longitudinally.

Input material: peripheral blood. The chain joins TRBV11-2 to TRBJ2-7, with 11 nucleotides matching TRBD2. The TCR was taken from a woman older than 75 with COVID-19, enrolled during active disease. CDR3 protein: CASSFGTSGPYEQYF. The CDR3 DNA follows: TGTGCCAGCAGCTTTGGGACTAGCGGTCCCTACGAGCAGTACTTC.